Below, one TCR beta chain is given with its context. Its antigen is undetermined. Unique molecular identifiers were added to individual cDNA molecules. Via MiXCR, TCRdb re-called the 5' RACE reads, giving one row per CDR3 protein. The sample gives about 110,000 distinct CDR3 sequences, 9% to 13% of which show up once; approximately 3.1% is in the top ten. V dropped 6 bases and J dropped 9; count of bases not matched to a gene: 11. Germline values: CDR1 SNHLY, CDR2 FYNNEI. The CDR3 has 14 residues. This sample was included in a study of early T cells in non-severe SARS-CoV-2 infection. At the level of the study: The chains were unpaired, and the sequenced material was bulk RNA from unsorted whole blood.

Study results and caveats: Matching with VDJdb favored anti-spike CD8 responses (missing private and CD4 specificities).

The J gene is TRBJ2-1, the V gene TRBV2, with TRBD2 matching 7 bases. The receptor comes from an adult who was a healthcare worker with PCR-confirmed SARS-CoV-2 infection or an uninfected control (not recorded which). The material sequenced was whole blood. Here the CDR3 reads CASRPRGGWGEQFF. The CDR3 nucleotides read TGTGCCAGCAGGCCACGGGGAGGGTGGGGTGAGCAGTTCTTC. The full variable domain, rest sourced from reference TRBV2 and TRBJ2-1, is EPEVTQTPSHQVTQMGQEVILRCVPISNHLYFYWYRQILGQKVEFLVSFYNNEISEKSEIFDDQFSVERPDGSNFTLKIRSTKLEDSAMYFCASRPRGGWGEQFFGPGTRLTVL.